The clone carrying this T cell receptor beta chain has a handful of counts. Its antigen is still unknown. This entry belongs to a study of T cells after yellow fever vaccination. TCR cDNA was made by 5'RACE template switching, adding a universal primer site and UMIs. From the 5' RACE reads, TCRdb called clonotypes with MiXCR, one entry per CDR3 protein. Here the sample spans under 600,000 distinct CDR3 sequences, approximately 13% being singletons. General study results and limits: In post-booster samples, most primary-vaccination clones reappeared (around 95% CD4, 88% CD8).

The sequencing here drew on PBMCs, taken on the day of the yellow fever booster vaccination. The TCR was taken from a man aged 25-40 years who received the YFV17D yellow fever vaccine.

DNA for the CDR3: TGCGCCAGCAGCCACTTAGCGGAGCAGTACTTC. It translates to CASSHLAEQYF. V usage is TRBV4-1 and J usage is TRBJ2-7; D might be TRBD2 (5 bases). The CDR3 contains 11 residues. Per germline, CDR1 MGHRA and CDR2 YSYEKL. The ends were cut back, 3 bases at V and 7 bases at J, with 7 bases in the middle.